The source of this T cell receptor beta chain is a study of T cells after yellow fever vaccination. Study-level results: Clonotypes shared by both compartments, CD4 and CD8, made up a small share. Abundant clonotypes from the bulk population could have been carried over as contaminants into FACS-sorted repertoires. Subsequent booster samples again held most clones from primary vaccination (just under 98% CD4, approximately 86% CD8).

Via MiXCR, TCRdb re-called the 5' RACE reads, giving one row per CDR3 protein. The repertoire consists of about 110,000 distinct CDR3 sequences, with 8% to 9.5% occurring once and the leading ten covering about 25%. This CDR3 spans 13 amino acids. V lost 5 bases to trimming and J lost 6 bases, with 11 bases between them. This clonotype appeared many times. Its antigen is as yet unknown. The specimen was CD8+ T cells sorted from PBMCs, collected 45 days after the yellow fever booster vaccination. The clonotype was recovered from a young man who received the YFV17D yellow fever vaccine. The chain has TRBV12-3 or TRBV12-4 and TRBJ2-1; D is undetermined. The CDR3 coding sequence is TGTGCCAGCAGTCCCGGGTTTCTCAATGAGCAGTTCTTC. Amino acid sequence: CASSPGFLNEQFF.